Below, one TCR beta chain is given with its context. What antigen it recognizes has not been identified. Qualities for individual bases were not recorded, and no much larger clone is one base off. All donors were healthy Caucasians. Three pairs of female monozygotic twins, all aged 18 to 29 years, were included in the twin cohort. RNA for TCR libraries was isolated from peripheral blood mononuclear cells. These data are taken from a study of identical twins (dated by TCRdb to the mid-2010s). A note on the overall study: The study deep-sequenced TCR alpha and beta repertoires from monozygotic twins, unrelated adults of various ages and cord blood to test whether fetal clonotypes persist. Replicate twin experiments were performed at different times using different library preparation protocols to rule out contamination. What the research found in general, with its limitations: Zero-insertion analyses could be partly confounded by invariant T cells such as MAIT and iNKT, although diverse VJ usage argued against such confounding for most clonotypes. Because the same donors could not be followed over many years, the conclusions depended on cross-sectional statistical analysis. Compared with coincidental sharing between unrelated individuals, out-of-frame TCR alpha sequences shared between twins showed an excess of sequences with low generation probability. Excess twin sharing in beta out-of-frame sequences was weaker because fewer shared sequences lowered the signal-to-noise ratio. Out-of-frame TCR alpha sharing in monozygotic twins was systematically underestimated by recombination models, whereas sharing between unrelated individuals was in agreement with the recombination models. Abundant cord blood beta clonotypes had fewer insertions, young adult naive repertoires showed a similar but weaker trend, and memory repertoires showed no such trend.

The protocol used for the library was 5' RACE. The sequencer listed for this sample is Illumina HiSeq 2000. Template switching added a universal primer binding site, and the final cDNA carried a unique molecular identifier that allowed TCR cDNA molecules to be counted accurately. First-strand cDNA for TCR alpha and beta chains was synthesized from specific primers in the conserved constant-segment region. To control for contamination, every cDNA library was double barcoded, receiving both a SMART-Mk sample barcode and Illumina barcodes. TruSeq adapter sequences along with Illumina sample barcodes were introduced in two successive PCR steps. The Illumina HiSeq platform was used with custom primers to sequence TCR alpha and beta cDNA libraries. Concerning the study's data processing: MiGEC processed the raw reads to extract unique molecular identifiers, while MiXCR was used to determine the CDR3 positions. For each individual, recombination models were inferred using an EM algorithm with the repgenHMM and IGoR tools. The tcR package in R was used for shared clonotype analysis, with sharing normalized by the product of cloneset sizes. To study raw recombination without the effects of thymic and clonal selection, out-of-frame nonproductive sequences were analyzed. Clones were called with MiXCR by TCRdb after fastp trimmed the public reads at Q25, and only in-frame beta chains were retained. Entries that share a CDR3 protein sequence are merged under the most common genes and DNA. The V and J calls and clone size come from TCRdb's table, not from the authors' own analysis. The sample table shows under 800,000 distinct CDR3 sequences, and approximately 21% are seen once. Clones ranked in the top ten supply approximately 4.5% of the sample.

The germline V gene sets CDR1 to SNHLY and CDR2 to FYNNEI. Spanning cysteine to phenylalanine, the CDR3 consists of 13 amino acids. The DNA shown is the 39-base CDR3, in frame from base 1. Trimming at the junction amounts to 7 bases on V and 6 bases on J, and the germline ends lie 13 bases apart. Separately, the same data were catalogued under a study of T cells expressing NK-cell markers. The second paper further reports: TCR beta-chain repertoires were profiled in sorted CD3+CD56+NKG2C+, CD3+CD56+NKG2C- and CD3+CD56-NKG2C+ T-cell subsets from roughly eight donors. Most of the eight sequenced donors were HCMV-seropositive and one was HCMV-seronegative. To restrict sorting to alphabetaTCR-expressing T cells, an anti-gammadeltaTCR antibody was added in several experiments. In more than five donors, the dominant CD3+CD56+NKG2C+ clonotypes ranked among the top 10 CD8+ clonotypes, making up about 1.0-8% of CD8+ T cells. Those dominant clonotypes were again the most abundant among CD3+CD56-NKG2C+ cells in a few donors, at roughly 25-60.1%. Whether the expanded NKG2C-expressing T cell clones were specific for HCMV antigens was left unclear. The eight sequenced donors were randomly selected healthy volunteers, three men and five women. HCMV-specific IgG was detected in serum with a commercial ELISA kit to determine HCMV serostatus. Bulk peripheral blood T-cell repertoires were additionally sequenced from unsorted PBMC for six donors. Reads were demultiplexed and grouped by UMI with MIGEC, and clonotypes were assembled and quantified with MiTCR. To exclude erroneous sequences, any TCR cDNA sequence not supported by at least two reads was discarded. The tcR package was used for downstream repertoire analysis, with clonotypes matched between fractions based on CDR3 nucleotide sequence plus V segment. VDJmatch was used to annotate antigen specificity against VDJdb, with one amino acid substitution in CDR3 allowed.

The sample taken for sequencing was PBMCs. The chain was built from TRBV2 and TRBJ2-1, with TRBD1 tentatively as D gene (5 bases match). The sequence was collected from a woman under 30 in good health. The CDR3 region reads CASKILRANEQFF. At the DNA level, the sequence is TGTGCCAGCAAAATTCTCAGGGCCAATGAGCAGTTCTTC.